Below, 11 T cell receptor beta chains from the same sample are listed, as sequenced in a study of blood T cell repertoires in COVID-19. Data came from immunoSEQ multiplex PCR; TCRdb stores just in-frame clones and leaves some out. This sample has a few hundred thousand clones; 75% to 90% occur once, and the top ten carry more than 4%. Sequenced: PBMCs or T cells enriched from blood (not recorded which). Receptors originate from a woman in her twenties or thirties who had been exposed to COVID-19.

The gene calls are TRBV27 and TRBJ1-4; 8 bases agree with TRBD1. Germline V CDR1 and CDR2: MNHEY, SMNVEV (reference sequence). This CDR3 spans 14 amino acids. With 5 bases clipped from V and 8 bases from J, the junction kept 7 bases outside the gene matches. Here the CDR3 reads CASSPTGAGEKLFF. The CDR3, as DNA: TGTGCCAGCAGTCCGACAGGGGCGGGGGAAAAACTGTTTTTT.

CDR3 sequence (DNA): TGTGCCAGCAGTGCTCCGGGACAAAAAACAGATACGCAGTATTTT. It specifies CASSAPGQKTDTQYF. The chain combines TRBV2 with TRBJ2-3, with a possible D match to TRBD1 (6 bases). This CDR3 is 15 amino acids long. Germline CDR1 is SNHLY and CDR2 is FYNNEI. Between the trimmed V and J ends, which lost 4 bases and 3 bases, there was a span of 14 bases.

The rearrangement links TRBV18 to TRBJ1-4; the D gene is possibly TRBD1 (5 bases). V was shortened by 3 bases and J by 3 bases, with 23 bases between the two germline ends. CDR1 is KGHSH, CDR2 LQKENI, per germline. The CDR3 totals 19 residues. CDR3 nucleotides: TGTGCCAGCTCACCCCTCCGGGGGGGGGAGCCCCGGGCTAATGAAAAACTGTTTTTT. Amino acid sequence: CASSPLRGGEPRANEKLFF.

The V and J genes are TRBV2 and TRBJ2-5, with D possibly TRBD2 on 6 matching bases. The germline V gene has CDR1 SNHLY and CDR2 FYNNEI. V was clipped by 6 bases and J by 3 bases, with 11 bases between them. The CDR3 loop spans 13 amino acids. CDR3 sequence: CASSRGLKETQYF. The CDR3 DNA reads as TGTGCCAGCAGCCGGGGACTTAAAGAGACCCAGTACTTC.

This clone was counted a few times. The chain employs TRBV29-1 and TRBJ1-2, with 8 bases aligning to TRBD1. Germline V CDR1 and CDR2: SQVTM, ANQGSEA. The CDR3 consists of 16 residues. The J segment lost 7 bases and the V segment lost 6 bases, leaving 19 bases of the junction unmatched. The CDR3 here is CSVGFNTLDRAVGYTF. CDR3 sequence (DNA): TGCAGCGTGGGTTTTAATACATTGGACAGGGCGGTTGGCTACACCTTC.

The rearrangement uses TRBV27 and TRBJ2-7; 8 positions match TRBD2. The CDR3 has 15 residues. Germline V gene lookup returns CDR1 MNHEY and CDR2 SMNVEV (reference sequence). Trimming took 5 bases from V and 4 from J; bases not matched to a gene: 10. This chain's CDR3 is CASSPRGGKLYEQYF. The CDR3 DNA reads as TGTGCCAGCAGTCCCCGGGGGGGTAAATTGTACGAGCAGTACTTC.

The V gene is TRBV19, the J gene TRBJ1-2; the D is unclear. The germline V gene encodes CDR1 LNHDA and CDR2 SQIVND (reference sequence). The CDR3 consists of 15 residues. The V and J ends lost 3 bases and 4 bases respectively, with 15 bases between them. For the CDR3, the DNA is TGTGCCAGTAGTATGACGGATTCTTCGGGCTATGGCTACACCTTC. This sequence encodes CASSMTDSSGYGYTF.

The rearrangement uses TRBV23-1 and TRBJ2-7, with 9 bases identical to TRBD1. TRBV23-1 is classed as an ORF, of uncertain function. The CDR3 loop spans 15 amino acids. V lost 0 bases to trimming and J lost 6 bases; unmatched junction nucleotides: 6. The CDR3, as DNA: TGCGCCAGCAGTCAATCGACACAGGGGGCGAGCGAGCAGTACTTC. This gives the protein CASSQSTQGASEQYF.

V usage is TRBV25-1 and J usage is TRBJ1-5, with TRBD1 identical over 7 bases. Germline trimming cut 9 bases from V and 4 bases from J; bases unmatched to any gene: 15. There are 16 residues in the CDR3. The V gene's germline CDR1 is MGHDK and CDR2 SYGVNS. The CDR3 is CARSHTPGQLNQPQHF. CDR3 nucleotide sequence: TGTGCCAGAAGCCACACCCCGGGACAGCTAAATCAGCCCCAGCATTTT. Complete variable domain (other parts from reference TRBV25-1 and TRBJ1-5): EADIYQTPRYLVIGTGKKITLECSQTMGHDKMYWYQQDPGMELHLIHYSYGVNSTEKGDLSSESTVSRIRTEHFPLTLESARPSHTSQYLCARSHTPGQLNQPQHFGDGTRLSIL.

This chain uses TRBV29-1 with TRBJ2-7; D possibly corresponds to TRBD1 (5 bases). V was pared by 6 bases and J by 0 bases, with 12 bases between. Germline V gives CDR1 SQVTM, CDR2 ANQGSEA. CDR3 length: 13 amino acids. CDR3 nucleotides: TGCAGCGTGGAGTTGACAGACTCCTACGAGCAGTACTTC. It yields the protein CSVELTDSYEQYF.

The gene calls are TRBV29-1 and TRBJ2-3, with 11 bases matching TRBD2. With V trimmed by 0 bases and J by 5 bases, 4 bases remained unmatched. The CDR3 loop spans 15 amino acids. In germline, CDR1 is SQVTM, CDR2 ANQGSEA. This chain's CDR3 is CSVEETSGVVDTQYF. In DNA form, the CDR3 reads TGCAGCGTTGAAGAGACTAGCGGGGTGGTAGATACGCAGTATTTT.